This passage covers 10 T cell receptor beta chains from one sample sequenced in a study of T cell changes during pregnancy in multiple sclerosis. Method: immunoSEQ multiplex PCR; TCRdb's copy keeps in-frame clones and lacks some. The top ten hold about 1.6% of the sample, which has 85,000 to 90,000 clones, approximately 93% seen once. The starting material was peripheral blood, obtained after pregnancy. These receptors all stem from a female donor in good health, enrolled as a control in a pregnancy study.

The chain has TRBV25-1 and TRBJ1-5; unclear D gene. Germline V CDR1 and CDR2: MGHDK, SYGVNS. This CDR3 has 13 residues. V lost 5 bases and J lost 6, with 11 bases in between. The CDR3, as DNA: TGTGCCAGCAGTCTGCCGGCAGGTCAGCCCCAGCATTTT. Residues: CASSLPAGQPQHF. The full variable domain, rest sourced from reference TRBV25-1 and TRBJ1-5, is EADIYQTPRYLVIGTGKKITLECSQTMGHDKMYWYQQDPGMELHLIHYSYGVNSTEKGDLSSESTVSRIRTEHFPLTLESARPSHTSQYLCASSLPAGQPQHFGDGTRLSIL.

This clone has only a few counts. The J gene is TRBJ1-1, the V gene TRBV23-1; D not certain. TRBV23-1 is marked as an open reading frame, function uncertain. CDR3 length equals 12 residues. CDR3 bases: TGCCCGGGTCGTAGAGGTTTGACTGAAGCTTTCTTT. Translated, it gives CPGRRGLTEAFF.

The genes are TRBV28 and TRBJ1-2; D unresolved. Between the trimmed V and J ends, which lost 2 bases and 7 bases, there was a span of 11 bases. From germline, CDR1 is MDHEN and CDR2 SYDVKM. The CDR3 loop spans 13 amino acids. For the CDR3, the DNA is TGTGCCAGCAGTTTAGGGCGTGTTGCTGGCTACACCTTC. Encoded protein: CASSLGRVAGYTF.

The V call is TRBV2, the J call TRBJ1-5; D might be TRBD1 (6 bases). Deletions cut 7 bases from V and 4 bases from J, with 17 bases between. The CDR3 loop spans 15 amino acids. Germline CDR1 SNHLY, CDR2 FYNNEI. For the CDR3, the DNA is TGTGCCAGCAAACGAACAGGGTCGGGGAATCAGCCCCAGCATTTT. Its translation is CASKRTGSGNQPQHF.

The J gene is TRBJ2-6, the V gene TRBV5-4; D might be TRBD2 (7 bases). There are 19 residues in the CDR3. Germline CDR1 SGHNT, CDR2 YYREEE (reference sequence). V was shortened by 0 bases and J by 0 bases, with 16 bases between the two germline ends. CDR3 bases: TGTGCCAGCAGCTTGGTGCGGGGGAGGGGGAGCTCTGGGGCCAACGTCCTGACTTTC. Translating gives CASSLVRGRGSSGANVLTF.

The V and J genes are TRBV28 and TRBJ2-7, with D tentatively TRBD1 (6 bases). CDR1 and CDR2 (germline): MDHEN, SYDVKM. The CDR3 length is 14 residues. Trimming removed 4 bases from V and 2 bases from J, with 12 bases in between. The CDR3 spells CASSSGDGTYEQYF. In DNA form, the CDR3 reads TGTGCCAGCAGTTCAGGGGACGGCACCTACGAGCAGTACTTC.

The CDR3 region has the DNA TGTGCCAGCAGCCCCGGGACTAGTTACGAGCAGTACTTC. Translation: CASSPGTSYEQYF. This chain links TRBV28 with TRBJ2-7, with 8 bases fitting TRBD2. CDR1 is MDHEN and CDR2 is SYDVKM in the germline V gene. The CDR3 is 13 residues long. With 6 bases clipped from V and 4 bases from J, the junction kept 5 bases outside the gene matches.

This clone was seen a single time. The rearrangement links TRBV7-9 to TRBJ1-5; tentatively, D is TRBD1 (6 bases). The V and J ends lost 3 bases and 6 bases respectively, with 12 bases between them. This CDR3 contains 14 residues. Per the germline V gene, CDR1 is SEHNR and CDR2 is FQNEAQ (reference sequence). The CDR3 DNA reads TGTGCCAGCAGCTTGGAGTCGGACAGTCAGCCCCAGCATTTT. This encodes CASSLESDSQPQHF.

The V and J genes are TRBV11-3 and TRBJ2-5, with D possibly TRBD2 on 7 matching bases. CDR1 SGHNT and CDR2 YENEEA come from the germline V gene. The CDR3 spans 13 residues. V shed 5 bases and J shed 5 bases, with 12 bases lying between them. For the CDR3, the DNA is TGTGCCAGCAGCCTAGGGGGAGGGGAGACCCAGTACTTC. It encodes CASSLGGGETQYF. The full variable domain, rest sourced from reference TRBV11-3 and TRBJ2-5, is EAGVVQSPRYKIIEKKQPVAFWCNPISGHNTLYWYLQNLGQGPELLIRYENEEAVDDSQLPKDRFSAERLKGVDSTLKIQPAELGDSAVYLCASSLGGGETQYFGPGTRLLVL.

The chain couples TRBV5-1 to TRBJ2-2, with TRBD1 as a possible D gene (6 bases). The germline CDR1 and CDR2 sequences are SGHRS and YFSETQ. The V and J ends lost 5 bases and 4 bases respectively, with 18 bases between them. The CDR3 consists of 16 residues. The CDR3 sequence is CASRPGRGSSTGELFF. The CDR3, as DNA: TGCGCCAGCAGGCCGGGCAGGGGCTCGTCCACCGGGGAGCTGTTTTTT.